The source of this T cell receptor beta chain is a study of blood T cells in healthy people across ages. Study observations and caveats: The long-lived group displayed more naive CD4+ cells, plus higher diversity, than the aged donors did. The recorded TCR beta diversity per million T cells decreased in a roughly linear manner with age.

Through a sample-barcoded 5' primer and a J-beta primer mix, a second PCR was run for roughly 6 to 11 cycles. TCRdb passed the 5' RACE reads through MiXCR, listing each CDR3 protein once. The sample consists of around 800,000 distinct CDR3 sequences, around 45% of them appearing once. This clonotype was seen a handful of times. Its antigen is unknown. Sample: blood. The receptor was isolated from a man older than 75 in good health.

CDR3 DNA: TGCGCCAGCAGCCCGGGACTAGCGGTTAATGAGCAGTTCTTC. It encodes CASSPGLAVNEQFF. This chain joins TRBV5-1 and TRBJ2-1; 11 nucleotides match TRBD2. There are 14 residues in the CDR3. V was pared by 4 bases and J by 7 bases, with 4 bases of the junction left unmatched. Germline CDR1 and CDR2: SGHRS and YFSETQ. The full variable domain, its missing parts supplied by reference TRBV5-1 and TRBJ2-1, is KAGVTQTPRYLIKTRGQQVTLSCSPISGHRSVSWYQQTPGQGLQFLFEYFSETQRNKGNFPGRFSGRQFSNSRSEMNVSTLELGDSALYLCASSPGLAVNEQFFGPGTRLTVL.